The 7 T cell receptor beta chains below come from one sample, sequenced in a study of T cell responses to AZD1222 COVID-19 vaccine. TCRdb's table, derived via immunoSEQ multiplex PCR, lists solely in-frame clones and lacks some. The sample lists approximately 150,000 clones, 85% to 95% occurring once. The starting material was peripheral blood, obtained on day 0 of MenACWY control vaccination. Receptor source: an adult in good health.

The chain has TRBV4-3 and TRBJ2-1; the D gene is possibly TRBD1 (6 bases). Trimming stripped 3 bases from V and 3 bases from J, with 15 bases between. This CDR3 is built from 16 residues. Germline V CDR1 and CDR2: LGHNA, YSLEER. CDR3 bases: TGCGCCAGCAGCCAGTACAACAGGGTGGACTACAATGAGCAGTTCTTC. It specifies CASSQYNRVDYNEQFF.

This clone was counted a few times. The chain recombines TRBV5-4 with TRBJ1-2; D gene uncertain. CDR1 is SGHNT and CDR2 is YYREEE in the germline V gene (reference sequence). The CDR3 sequence is 12 residues long. Trimming stripped 1 base from V and 5 bases from J, with 6 bases between. CDR3 protein: CASSLFRYGYTF. The CDR3 DNA sequence: TGTGCCAGCAGCTTGTTTAGGTATGGCTACACCTTC.

This clone appeared a single time. The rearrangement joins TRBV28 to TRBJ1-4, with D possibly matching TRBD1 (5 bases). There are 17 residues in the CDR3. The V gene lost 5 bases and the J gene lost 4 bases, with 20 bases spanning the gap. Per germline, CDR1 MDHEN and CDR2 SYDVKM. CDR3 amino acids: CASSPSGAGTLNEKLFF. The CDR3 DNA reads as TGTGCCAGCAGTCCTTCAGGCGCTGGGACTCTTAATGAAAAACTGTTTTTT.

A note on this clone: The same CDR3 arises from other DNA sequences in this sample as well. The chain employs TRBV6-5 and TRBJ1-2, with 8 bases lining up with TRBD1. Trimming removed 2 bases from V and 6 bases from J; junction bases left unmatched: 5. The germline V gene encodes CDR1 MNHEY and CDR2 SVGAGI. This CDR3 has 14 residues. CDR3 sequence (DNA): TGTGCCAGCAGTTACCTTCAGGGGGCGGATGGCTACACCTTC. Amino acids: CASSYLQGADGYTF.

The chain combines TRBV4-3 with TRBJ2-6; the D call may be TRBD1 or TRBD2 (6 bases each). CDR3 length: 16 residues. The germline V and J ends were trimmed by 3 bases and 4 bases, with 13 bases remaining between them. CDR1 LGHNA and CDR2 YSLEER come from the germline V gene. The CDR3 DNA follows: TGCGCCAGCAGCCATAGGGGGGCGGACGGGGCCAACGTCCTGACTTTC. The encoded protein is CASSHRGADGANVLTF.

This chain uses TRBV11-1 with TRBJ1-4, with D unresolved. The CDR3 runs 13 residues. Germline V gene lookup returns CDR1 SGHAT and CDR2 FQDESV (reference sequence). V lost 4 bases and J 8 bases, leaving 11 bases between the germline ends. The CDR3, as DNA: TGTGCCAGCAGCTGGACCCCGGGGGAAAAACTGTTTTTT. Amino acid sequence: CASSWTPGEKLFF.

The chain has TRBV19 and TRBJ1-2; maybe TRBD1 (6 bases). Trimming took off 7 bases at V and 5 bases at J, with 11 bases between the two ends. Germline CDR1 LNHDA, CDR2 SQIVND (reference sequence). The CDR3 is 12 residues long. DNA for the CDR3: TGTGCCAGTATGGACAGATCTTATGGCTACACCTTC. As protein: CASMDRSYGYTF.